The 21 T cell receptor beta chains listed next were all sequenced from one sample in a study of blood T cell repertoires in COVID-19. Sequencing used immunoSEQ multiplex PCR; TCRdb keeps in-frame clones, though not all of them. The data contain approximately 300,000 clones, 70% to 90% of them singletons. Sequenced: PBMCs or T cells enriched from blood (not recorded which). The receptors come from a woman aged 25 to 39 who had recovered from COVID-19.

The chain uses TRBV7-2 and TRBJ1-5; D call uncertain. The CDR3 runs 15 residues. Germline CDR1 and CDR2: SGHTA and FQGNSA. Trimming shortened V by 5 bases and J by 0 bases, and 11 bases separated the two germline ends. The CDR3 spells CASSQRGYSNQPQHF. CDR3 coding DNA: TGTGCCAGCAGCCAAAGAGGGTATAGCAATCAGCCCCAGCATTTT. Filled out from reference TRBV7-2 and TRBJ1-5, the complete variable domain reads GAGVSQSPSNKVTEKGKDVELRCDPISGHTALYWYRQSLGQGLEFLIYFQGNSAPDKSGLPSDRFSAERTGGSVSTLTIQRTQQEDSAVYLCASSQRGYSNQPQHFGDGTRLSIL.

This rearrangement joins TRBV12-5 to TRBJ1-1; D uncertain. V lost 5 bases to trimming and J lost 4 bases, with 11 bases between them. Germline assignment: CDR1 LGHNT and CDR2 FRNRAP. The CDR3 covers 13 residues. The chain's CDR3 is CASGREGITEAFF. The DNA for the CDR3 is TGTGCTAGTGGTAGAGAGGGTATCACTGAAGCTTTCTTT.

V usage is TRBV28 and J usage is TRBJ1-1; D gene unclear. The CDR3 consists of 13 residues. Germline lookup yields CDR1 MDHEN and CDR2 SYDVKM. V was cut by 5 bases and J by 0 bases, with 7 bases left in between. CDR3 DNA: TGTGCCAGCAGTGTATTCATGAACACTGAAGCTTTCTTT. This sequence encodes CASSVFMNTEAFF.

The rearrangement joins TRBV7-6 to TRBJ2-1; TRBD1 might be the D (5 bases). CDR1 is SGHVS and CDR2 is FNYEAQ in the germline V gene. Trimming stripped 5 bases from V and 7 bases from J, with 18 bases between. CDR3 size: 15 residues. The CDR3 here is CASSEMGLSRNEQFF. Here the CDR3 DNA reads TGTGCCAGCAGCGAAATGGGGCTTAGTAGAAATGAGCAGTTCTTC.

This rearrangement joins TRBV28 to TRBJ2-1; unclear D gene. V was cut by 2 bases and J by 5 bases, with 7 bases left in between. This CDR3 has 13 amino acids. CDR1 and CDR2 from the germline V gene are MDHEN and SYDVKM. The CDR3 bases are TGTGCCAGCAGTTTAAACACCAACAATGAGCAGTTCTTC. It encodes CASSLNTNNEQFF.

The chain uses TRBV9 and TRBJ2-7; 7 bases match TRBD2. With V trimmed by 4 bases and J by 2 bases, 9 bases remained unmatched. The CDR3 length is 15 residues. CDR1 and CDR2 (germline): SGDLS, YYNGEE. The chain's CDR3 is CASSIHAGETYEQYF. In DNA, the CDR3 is TGTGCCAGCAGCATACACGCGGGAGAAACCTACGAGCAGTACTTC.

The V call is TRBV6-5, the J call TRBJ2-2; 8 nucleotides align to TRBD1. J gave up 3 bases and V 9 bases, and 9 bases lay outside the gene matches. The CDR3 runs 15 residues. Per germline, CDR1 MNHEY and CDR2 SVGAGI. The CDR3 bases are TGTGCCAGTGGAGAGGACAGGGTTGACACCGGGGAGCTGTTTTTT. It encodes CASGEDRVDTGELFF.

The gene calls are TRBV19 and TRBJ2-7, with 10 bases fitting TRBD2. Trimming cost V 7 bases and J 2 bases; bases outside gene matches: 5. Germline-derived CDR1 and CDR2 are LNHDA and SQIVND (reference sequence). This CDR3 spans 14 amino acids. The CDR3 coding sequence is TGTGCCAGTAAACAAGCGGGAGGGCCCTACGAGCAGTACTTC. Translated: CASKQAGGPYEQYF.

The chain links TRBV7-9 to TRBJ2-6; D is ambiguous. CDR3 length: 15 residues. Trimming took off 3 bases at V and 4 bases at J, with 10 bases between the two ends. Germline loops: CDR1 SEHNR, CDR2 FQNEAQ (reference sequence). This CDR3 is CASSLALAGANVLTF. CDR3 bases: TGTGCCAGCAGCTTGGCCTTGGCAGGGGCCAACGTCCTGACTTTC.

V usage is TRBV29-1 and J usage is TRBJ1-2; maybe TRBD1 (6 bases). The CDR3 loop spans 18 amino acids. Germline CDR1 and CDR2: SQVTM and ANQGSEA. V dropped 2 bases and J dropped 6 bases, with 28 bases sitting between them. The CDR3, as DNA: TGCAGCGTTGAAACCAAAAGGACAGATGGTATCCGGTCAGATGGCTACACCTTC. Residues: CSVETKRTDGIRSDGYTF.

This sequence joins TRBV28 and TRBJ1-2, with TRBD1 identical over 8 bases. From germline, CDR1 is MDHEN and CDR2 SYDVKM. The CDR3 contains 15 residues. V dropped 6 bases and J dropped 7; count of bases not matched to a gene: 13. The CDR3 loop is CASSLRTGQRSGYTF. The DNA of the CDR3 is TGTGCCAGCAGCCTGAGGACAGGGCAGAGGTCTGGCTACACCTTC.

A single count supports this clone. The V gene is TRBV25-1, the J gene TRBJ2-5, with D tentatively TRBD2 (5 bases). The germline V and J ends were trimmed by 2 bases and 5 bases, with 21 bases remaining between them. Germline-derived CDR1 and CDR2 are MGHDK and SYGVNS. This CDR3 region has 17 residues. The CDR3 spells CASSETGLAEGYETQYF. The CDR3 DNA reads TGTGCCAGCAGTGAAACGGGTCTCGCAGAGGGATACGAGACCCAGTACTTC.

About this clone itself: Compared with germline, one end of the junction differs, possibly owing to a read error. This chain connects TRBV4-2 to TRBJ2-7; D unclear. Germline V gene data show CDR1 as LGHNA and CDR2 as YNFKEQ. CDR3 length equals 14 residues. Written as DNA, the CDR3 is TGTGCCAGCAGCAAAGAGACACGAACCTACGAGCAGTACTTC. This encodes CASSKETRTYEQYF.

The rearrangement uses TRBV28 and TRBJ2-2; D perhaps matches TRBD1 (6 bases). In germline, CDR1 is MDHEN, CDR2 SYDVKM. Trimming removed 9 bases at V and 2 bases at J, with 13 bases between. CDR3 size: 14 residues. The CDR3 nucleotides read TGTGCCAGTGGATGGACAGCCAACACCGGGGAGCTGTTTTTT. This codes for CASGWTANTGELFF.

The chain uses TRBV20-1 and TRBJ2-5, with D unresolved. Germline V gene lookup returns CDR1 DFQATT and CDR2 SNEGSKA (reference sequence). V lost 6 bases and J 7 bases, leaving 9 bases between the germline ends. The CDR3 contains 10 residues. CDR3 protein: CSASPGTQYF. CDR3 coding DNA: TGCAGTGCCAGTCCAGGGACCCAGTACTTC.

V is TRBV5-4 and J is TRBJ1-2; TRBD1 matches 9 bases. This CDR3 has 17 amino acids. The V gene's germline CDR1 is SGHNT and CDR2 YYREEE (reference sequence). The V gene end was trimmed by 2 bases and the J gene end by 8 bases; junction bases not matched to a gene: 16. The CDR3: CASSLEDRGLGLRGYTF. The CDR3 region has the DNA TGTGCCAGCAGCTTAGAGGACAGGGGCCTCGGGTTGCGCGGCTACACCTTC.

The chain joins TRBV7-2 to TRBJ2-3, with TRBD1 identical over 7 bases. This CDR3 contains 14 residues. The V gene end was trimmed by 1 base and the J gene end by 6 bases; junction bases not matched to a gene: 4. Germline CDR1 is SGHTA and CDR2 is FQGNSA. The CDR3 DNA reads as TGTGCCAGCAGCTTAGGACAGGGCATGGATACGCAGTATTTT. Protein sequence: CASSLGQGMDTQYF.

This clone was seen a single time. CDR3 DNA: TGTGCCAGCTCACCACCGAGGGACAGGGGATACAATGAGCAGTTCTTC. It is translated as CASSPPRDRGYNEQFF. The chain carries TRBV18 and TRBJ2-1; TRBD1 matches 10 bases. CDR3 length: 16 amino acids. Germline CDR1 is KGHSH and CDR2 is LQKENI. V was pared by 0 bases and J by 4 bases, with 3 bases of the junction left unmatched.

The V call is TRBV5-6, the J call TRBJ1-5; TRBD1 might be the D (5 bases). Per germline, CDR1 SGHDT and CDR2 YYEEEE. The CDR3 consists of 17 residues. V lost 0 bases and J 0 bases, leaving 13 bases between the germline ends. CDR3 sequence reads: CASSLALGDISNQPQHF. CDR3 sequence (DNA): TGTGCCAGCAGCTTGGCCTTAGGGGATATTAGCAATCAGCCCCAGCATTTT.

The chain joins TRBV5-6 to TRBJ2-2; D might be TRBD2 (6 bases). This CDR3 comprises 15 residues. The germline CDR1 and CDR2 sequences are SGHDT and YYEEEE. Trimming pared 2 bases from V and 4 bases from J, leaving 12 bases between. CDR3 region: CASSFLAESTGELFF. The CDR3, as DNA: TGTGCCAGCAGCTTTTTAGCGGAGTCCACCGGGGAGCTGTTTTTT.

The rearrangement uses TRBV7-2 and TRBJ1-6; D is ambiguous. V was cut by 1 base and J by 6 bases, with 7 bases left in between. CDR3 length equals 14 residues. The germline V gene encodes CDR1 SGHTA and CDR2 FQGNSA. CDR3 sequence reads: CASSLGSGNSPLHF. CDR3 in DNA: TGTGCCAGCAGCTTAGGGAGTGGTAATTCACCCCTCCACTTT.